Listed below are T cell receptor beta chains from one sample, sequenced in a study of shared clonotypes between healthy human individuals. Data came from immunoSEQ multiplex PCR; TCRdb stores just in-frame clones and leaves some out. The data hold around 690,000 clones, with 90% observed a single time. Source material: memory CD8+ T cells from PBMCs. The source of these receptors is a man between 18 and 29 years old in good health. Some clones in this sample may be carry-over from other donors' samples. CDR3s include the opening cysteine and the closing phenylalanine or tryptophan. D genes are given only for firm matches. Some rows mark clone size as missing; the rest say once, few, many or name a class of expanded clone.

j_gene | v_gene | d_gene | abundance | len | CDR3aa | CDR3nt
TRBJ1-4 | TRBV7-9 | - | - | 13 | CASSSGGLEKLFF | TGTGCCAGCAGCTCCGGCGGCTTAGAAAAACTGTTTTTT
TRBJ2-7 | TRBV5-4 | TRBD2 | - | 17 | CASSIGLAGKIPYEQYF | TGTGCCAGCAGCATAGGGCTAGCGGGTAAAATCCCATACGAGCAGTACTTC
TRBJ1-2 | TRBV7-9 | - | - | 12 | CATPSASGGYTF | TGTGCCACCCCTTCCGCCTCTGGCGGCTACACCTTC
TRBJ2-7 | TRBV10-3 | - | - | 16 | CAISVSEGEVRYEQYF | TGTGCCATCAGTGTGTCCGAGGGGGAAGTTCGGTACGAGCAGTACTTC
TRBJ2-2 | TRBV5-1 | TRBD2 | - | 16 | CASSPGLAGNTGELFF | TGCGCCAGCAGCCCGGGACTAGCGGGGAACACCGGGGAGCTGTTTTTT
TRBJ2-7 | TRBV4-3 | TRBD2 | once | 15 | CASSQDRSGTYEQYF | TGCGCCAGCAGCCAAGATCGGAGCGGGACCTACGAGCAGTACTTC
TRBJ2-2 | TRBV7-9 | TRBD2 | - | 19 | CASSLPSGLAGVDTGELFF | TGTGCCAGCAGCTTACCGTCGGGACTAGCGGGAGTTGACACCGGGGAGCTGTTTTTT
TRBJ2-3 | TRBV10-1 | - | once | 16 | CASSRLPGPGTDTQYF | TGCGCCAGCAGTCGACTCCCGGGCCCCGGCACAGATACGCAGTATTTT
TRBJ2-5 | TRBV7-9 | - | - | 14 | CASSLSPHQETQYF | TGTGCCAGCAGCTTAAGCCCCCACCAAGAGACCCAGTACTTC
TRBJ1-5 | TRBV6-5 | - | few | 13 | CASARGINQPQHF | TGTGCCAGTGCCAGGGGAATCAATCAGCCCCAGCATTTT
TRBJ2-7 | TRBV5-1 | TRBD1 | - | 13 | CASSLNRGYEQYF | TGCGCCAGCAGCCTGAACAGGGGGTACGAGCAGTACTTC
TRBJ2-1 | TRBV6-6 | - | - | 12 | CASSHVYNEQFF | TGTGCCAGCAGCCACGTCTACAATGAGCAGTTCTTC
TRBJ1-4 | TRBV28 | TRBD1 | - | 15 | CASSLTGEHNEKLFF | TGTGCCAGCAGTTTGACAGGGGAACACAATGAAAAACTGTTTTTT
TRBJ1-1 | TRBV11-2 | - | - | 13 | CASSLWREPEAFF | TGTGCCAGCAGCTTATGGAGGGAACCTGAAGCTTTCTTT
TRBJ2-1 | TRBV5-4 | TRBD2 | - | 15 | CASSLVAGGYNEQFF | TGTGCCAGCAGCTTGGTAGCGGGGGGCTACAATGAGCAGTTCTTC
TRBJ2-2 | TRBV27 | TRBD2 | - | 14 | CASIAGGNTGELFF | TGTGCCAGCATAGCGGGAGGTAACACCGGGGAGCTGTTTTTT
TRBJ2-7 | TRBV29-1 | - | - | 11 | CSVRQAYEQYF | TGCAGCGTTCGACAGGCGTACGAGCAGTACTTC
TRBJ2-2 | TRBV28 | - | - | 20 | CASSLFPPREGGRRFEELFF | TGTGCCAGCAGTTTATTTCCACCTCGAGAGGGTGGGCGGCGGTTCGAGGAGCTGTTTTTT
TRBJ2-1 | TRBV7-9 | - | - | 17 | CASSQRQVRNGPNEQFF | TGTGCCAGCAGCCAAAGACAGGTCCGGAATGGCCCGAATGAGCAGTTCTTC
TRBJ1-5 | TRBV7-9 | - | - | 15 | CASSLLFQIYQPQHF | TGTGCCAGCAGCTTATTGTTCCAAATTTATCAGCCCCAGCATTTT
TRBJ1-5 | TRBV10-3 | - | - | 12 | CAISESGQPQHF | TGTGCCATCAGTGAGTCAGGACAGCCCCAGCATTTT
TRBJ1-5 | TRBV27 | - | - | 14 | CASSLFSGGQPQHF | TGTGCCAGCAGTTTATTCTCAGGCGGTCAGCCCCAGCATTTT
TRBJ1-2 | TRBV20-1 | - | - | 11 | CSARRAFGYTF | TGCAGTGCTAGGCGGGCGTTTGGCTACACCTTC
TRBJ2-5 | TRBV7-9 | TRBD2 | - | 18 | CASSAPGTSGRPEETQYF | TGTGCCAGCAGCGCTCCCGGGACTAGCGGGAGGCCCGAAGAGACCCAGTACTTC
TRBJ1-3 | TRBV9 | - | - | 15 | CASSDGGGNGNTIYF | TGTGCCAGCAGCGACGGGGGAGGCAACGGAAACACCATATATTTT
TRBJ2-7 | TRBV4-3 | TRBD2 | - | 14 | CASSQDGGVETLYF | TGCGCCAGCAGCCAAGATGGGGGGGTAGAGACATTATACTTC